These 28 T cell receptor beta chains share one sample of origin, sequenced in a study of blood T cell repertoires in COVID-19. Here immunoSEQ multiplex PCR was the method, and the copy in TCRdb shows in-frame clones only, minus some. Of around 170,000 clones in the sample, 70% to 90% were seen once. The sequencing sample was made of peripheral blood. The receptors come from a man aged 18 to 29 who had recovered from COVID-19.

This chain joins TRBV6-5 and TRBJ1-1, with D perhaps TRBD1 (5 bases). This CDR3 is 15 amino acids long. V gave up 5 bases and J gave up 0 bases, with 13 bases separating them. The V gene's germline CDR1 is MNHEY and CDR2 SVGAGI. CDR3 sequence reads: CASSPKTAVNTEAFF. The CDR3 DNA is TGTGCCAGCAGTCCAAAGACAGCAGTGAACACTGAAGCTTTCTTT.

The chain employs TRBV19 and TRBJ1-6; 7 bases line up with TRBD1. Germline CDR1 and CDR2: LNHDA and SQIVND (reference sequence). V was clipped by 6 bases and J by 8 bases; unmatched bases: 13. The CDR3 is made up of 16 amino acids. The CDR3 reads CASSRRTGRTDSPLHF. CDR3 bases: TGTGCCAGTAGCCGAAGGACAGGCAGGACGGATTCACCCCTCCACTTT.

This sequence joins TRBV28 and TRBJ1-2, with TRBD1 matching 7 bases. The germline CDR1 and CDR2 sequences are MDHEN and SYDVKM. CDR3 length: 14 residues. Unmatched junction bases numbered 3, after V lost 1 base and J lost 4 bases. CDR3 bases: TGTGCCAGCAGTTTATTCGGACAGGTCTATGGCTACACCTTC. Its translation: CASSLFGQVYGYTF.

V and J are TRBV18 and TRBJ2-2, with no clear D. Germline values: CDR1 KGHSH, CDR2 LQKENI. The CDR3 extends over 15 amino acids. The V end lost 3 bases, the J end lost 6 bases, and 14 bases lay between the germline ends. CDR3 nucleotides: TGTGCCAGCTCACCTGGTCTCGCGGTGGCCGGGGAGCTGTTTTTT. It encodes CASSPGLAVAGELFF.

The rearrangement links TRBV9 to TRBJ2-1, with 8 positions matching TRBD2. Germline V gene data show CDR1 as SGDLS and CDR2 as YYNGEE. V lost 6 bases and J lost 7; bases outside the gene matches: 9. The CDR3 totals 14 residues. CDR3 in amino acids: CASNAAGVGNEQFF. CDR3 sequence (DNA): TGTGCCAGCAACGCAGCGGGAGTTGGGAATGAGCAGTTCTTC.

The V gene is TRBV24-1, the J gene TRBJ2-7; D possibly corresponds to TRBD1 (6 bases). This CDR3 comprises 13 residues. The V end lost 7 bases, the J end lost 6 bases, and 15 bases lay between the germline ends. CDR1 and CDR2 (germline): KGHDR, SFDVKD. CDR3 sequence: CATRSTGHSEQYF. The DNA for the CDR3 is TGTGCCACCAGGTCGACAGGTCACAGCGAGCAGTACTTC.

The chain employs TRBV19 and TRBJ1-5; D gene uncertain. The CDR3 length is 14 residues. V was shortened by 2 bases and J by 6 bases, with 11 bases between the two germline ends. Germline lookup yields CDR1 LNHDA and CDR2 SQIVND (reference sequence). The CDR3: CASSISGGGQPQHF. CDR3 in DNA: TGTGCCAGTAGTATATCCGGAGGTGGTCAGCCCCAGCATTTT.

The rearrangement links TRBV28 to TRBJ2-7; TRBD2 agrees at 7 bases. J gave up 3 bases and V 6 bases, and 8 bases lay outside the gene matches. The CDR3 has 14 residues. Germline loops: CDR1 MDHEN, CDR2 SYDVKM. The CDR3 is CASRPGTTRYEQYF. Written as DNA, the CDR3 is TGTGCCAGCAGACCCGGGACTACCCGCTACGAGCAGTACTTC. Complete variable domain (other parts from reference TRBV28 and TRBJ2-7): DVKVTQSSRYLVKRTGEKVFLECVQDMDHENMFWYRQDPGLGLRLIYFSYDVKMKEKGDIPEGYSVSREKKERFSLILESASTNQTSMYLCASRPGTTRYEQYFGPGTRLTVT.

J is TRBJ2-6 and V is TRBV5-1; 7 bases map to TRBD1. This CDR3 is 17 amino acids long. The ends lost 4 bases at V and 0 bases at J; junction bases unmatched: 7. The germline CDR1 and CDR2 sequences are SGHRS and YFSETQ. CDR3 coding DNA: TGCGCCAGCAGCGGGACAGAGAAGAGCTCTGGGGCCAACGTCCTGACTTTC. It is translated as CASSGTEKSSGANVLTF.

The chain employs TRBV28 and TRBJ1-5, with 7 bases identical to TRBD1. Germline V gene data show CDR1 as MDHEN and CDR2 as SYDVKM. The V gene end was trimmed by 4 bases and the J gene end by 0 bases; junction bases not matched to a gene: 12. The CDR3 runs to 18 residues. The CDR3 loop reads CASSSTGTNFYSNQPQHF. CDR3 coding DNA: TGTGCCAGCAGTTCGACAGGGACAAACTTTTATAGCAATCAGCCCCAGCATTTT.

The chain is built from TRBV19 and TRBJ2-3, with 7 bases fitting TRBD1. With 5 bases clipped from V and 4 bases from J, the junction kept 3 bases outside the gene matches. The CDR3 extends over 13 amino acids. Germline assignment: CDR1 LNHDA and CDR2 SQIVND (reference sequence). CDR3 region: CASSLQGPDTQYF. In DNA form, the CDR3 reads TGTGCCAGTAGTCTACAGGGGCCAGATACGCAGTATTTT. The full variable domain, in which reference TRBV19 and TRBJ2-3 provide the parts outside the CDR3, is DGGITQSPKYLFRKEGQNVTLSCEQNLNHDAMYWYRQDPGQGLRLIYYSQIVNDFQKGDIAEGYSVSREKKESFPLTVTSAQKNPTAFYLCASSLQGPDTQYFGPGTRLTVL.

The chain has TRBV6-2 or TRBV6-3 and TRBJ2-2; tentatively, D is TRBD2 (5 bases). The length of the CDR3 is 16 residues. Deletions cut 6 bases from V and 4 bases from J, with 18 bases between. Germline CDR1 reads MNHEY; CDR2 reads SVGEGT. CDR3 nucleotides: TGTGCCAGCAGCCCCACAGTTAATCGGGGCACCGGGGAGCTGTTTTTT. This gives the protein CASSPTVNRGTGELFF.

The CDR3 loop is CASRNREEAKNIQYF. CDR3 nucleotide sequence: TGTGCCAGTAGAAATCGCGAAGAAGCCAAAAACATTCAGTACTTC. The chain joins TRBV19 to TRBJ2-4; D remains ambiguous. The CDR3 loop spans 15 amino acids. Per the germline V gene, CDR1 is LNHDA and CDR2 is SQIVND (reference sequence). V was trimmed by 6 bases and J by 0 bases, leaving 12 bases between them.

This chain joins TRBV29-1 and TRBJ2-3; D not resolved. Germline V gives CDR1 SQVTM, CDR2 ANQGSEA. V was shortened by 4 bases and J by 0 bases, with 8 bases between the two germline ends. There are 13 residues in the CDR3. The CDR3 region has the DNA TGCAGCGTTGGAGTTTCCAGCACAGATACGCAGTATTTT. This codes for CSVGVSSTDTQYF.

V and J are TRBV29-1 and TRBJ2-1; maybe TRBD1 (6 bases). Trimming cost V 2 bases and J 3 bases, with 8 bases left between them. Per germline, CDR1 SQVTM and CDR2 ANQGSEA. The CDR3 spans 13 residues. CDR3 nucleotides: TGCAGCGTTGAACGGGGACACTACAATGAGCAGTTCTTC. Amino acid sequence: CSVERGHYNEQFF.

This rearrangement joins TRBV25-1 to TRBJ2-1, with 7 bases fitting TRBD2. The CDR3 contains 14 residues. Per the germline V gene, CDR1 is MGHDK and CDR2 is SYGVNS. With V trimmed by 7 bases and J by 6 bases, 9 bases remained unmatched. CDR3 DNA sequence: TGTGCCAGCATAAAGGCGGGAGAATCCAATGAGCAGTTCTTC. As protein: CASIKAGESNEQFF. The full variable domain, rest sourced from reference TRBV25-1 and TRBJ2-1, is EADIYQTPRYLVIGTGKKITLECSQTMGHDKMYWYQQDPGMELHLIHYSYGVNSTEKGDLSSESTVSRIRTEHFPLTLESARPSHTSQYLCASIKAGESNEQFFGPGTRLTVL.

This chain uses TRBV19 with TRBJ2-6; no reliable D call. Germline assignment: CDR1 LNHDA and CDR2 SQIVND (reference sequence). This CDR3 spans 16 amino acids. Trimming cost V 7 bases and J 0 bases, with 13 bases left between them. The CDR3 is CASTPQWSSGANVLTF. The CDR3 bases are TGTGCCAGTACCCCTCAATGGAGCTCTGGGGCCAACGTCCTGACTTTC.

The rearrangement uses TRBV7-2 and TRBJ2-1; no firm D call. CDR1 is SGHTA, CDR2 FQGNSA, per germline. The CDR3 totals 14 residues. Trimming cost V 0 bases and J 6 bases, with 9 bases left between them. CDR3 nucleotide sequence: TGTGCCAGCAGCTTAGCTTCTTCGGGCAATGAGCAGTTCTTC. Amino acid sequence: CASSLASSGNEQFF.

This clone appeared a few times. The chain employs TRBV10-3 and TRBJ1-6; weak D call: TRBD1 (5 bases). V lost 2 bases to trimming and J lost 7 bases, with 6 bases between them. CDR1 and CDR2 from the germline V gene are ENHRY and SYGVKD. The CDR3 spans 13 residues. CDR3 sequence reads: CAISEKGNSPLHF. CDR3 bases: TGTGCCATCAGTGAGAAGGGGAATTCACCCCTCCACTTT.

The rearrangement joins TRBV5-4 to TRBJ2-7, with D possibly being TRBD1 (5 bases). The CDR3 loop spans 15 amino acids. In germline, CDR1 is SGHNT, CDR2 YYREEE (reference sequence). The ends were cut back, 3 bases at V and 0 bases at J, with 13 bases in the middle. The CDR3 region has the DNA TGTGCCAGCAGCTCCCAGACAGTAGCCTCCTACGAGCAGTACTTC. Translated: CASSSQTVASYEQYF.

The chain couples TRBV27 to TRBJ2-1; no firm D call. Trimming stripped 8 bases from V and 4 bases from J, with 9 bases between. The germline CDR1 and CDR2 sequences are MNHEY and SMNVEV (reference sequence). The CDR3 loop spans 12 amino acids. CDR3 residues: CASQASYNEQFF. The CDR3 DNA is TGTGCCAGCCAAGCTTCGTACAATGAGCAGTTCTTC.

This clone was seen a single time. This sequence joins TRBV18 and TRBJ1-1, with D unresolved. The CDR3 consists of 14 residues. V lost 3 bases and J lost 1, with 9 bases in between. Germline lookup yields CDR1 KGHSH and CDR2 LQKENI. CDR3 sequence: CASSPAGRNTEAFF. In nucleotides, the CDR3 is TGTGCCAGCTCACCTGCGGGGAGGAACACTGAAGCTTTCTTT.

The J gene is TRBJ2-1, the V gene TRBV11-3; 7 positions match TRBD2. From germline, CDR1 is SGHNT and CDR2 YENEEA. The CDR3 has 12 amino acids. With 4 bases clipped from V and 10 bases from J, the junction kept 4 bases outside the gene matches. For the CDR3, the DNA is TGTGCCAGCAGCTCCGGGGGACTAGAGCAGTTCTTC. Residues: CASSSGGLEQFF.

The rearrangement joins TRBV2 to TRBJ2-5, with D tentatively TRBD2 (6 bases). The CDR3 sequence is 11 residues long. Trimming took off 11 bases at V and 5 bases at J, with 12 bases between the two ends. Germline-derived CDR1 and CDR2 are SNHLY and FYNNEI. The CDR3 loop is CAGGSGETQYF. CDR3 bases: TGTGCCGGGGGGTCAGGGGAGACCCAGTACTTC.

The V call is TRBV7-2, the J call TRBJ1-1; the D gene is possibly TRBD1 (5 bases). The CDR3 length is 15 residues. From germline, CDR1 is SGHTA and CDR2 FQGNSA. Trimming pared 2 bases from V and 5 bases from J, leaving 15 bases between. CDR3 residues: CASSLQGFASTEAFF. CDR3 nucleotides: TGTGCCAGCAGCTTACAGGGTTTTGCATCGACTGAAGCTTTCTTT.

The rearrangement joins TRBV10-3 to TRBJ2-1; TRBD2 agrees at 7 bases. Trimming removed 4 bases from V and 7 bases from J; junction bases left unmatched: 7. CDR1 is ENHRY, CDR2 SYGVKD, per germline. This CDR3 has 14 amino acids. The CDR3 here is CAISVLWGGNEQFF. Here the CDR3 DNA reads TGTGCCATCAGTGTCCTGTGGGGGGGAAATGAGCAGTTCTTC.

This clone was detected many times. The chain combines TRBV5-1 with TRBJ1-1; no clear D gene. CDR1 and CDR2 (germline): SGHRS, YFSETQ. The V end was cut by 2 bases, the J end by 6 bases, with 14 bases between. The CDR3 covers 14 residues. CDR3 sequence (DNA): TGCGCCAGCAGCTTCGGGGTGATTAACCCTGAAGCTTTCTTT. Its protein is CASSFGVINPEAFF.

V usage is TRBV10-3 and J usage is TRBJ2-3; no firm D call. The V end lost 6 bases, the J end lost 4 bases, and 11 bases lay between the germline ends. The CDR3 consists of 13 residues. Germline V gene lookup returns CDR1 ENHRY and CDR2 SYGVKD. The CDR3 here is CAISHTFADTQYF. CDR3 DNA sequence: TGTGCCATCAGCCATACATTCGCAGATACGCAGTATTTT.